Listed below are T cell receptor beta chains from one sample, sequenced in a study. TCRdb reprocessed the multiplex PCR reads with MiXCR, giving one entry per CDR3 protein. The sample has roughly 650 distinct CDR3 sequences, around 3.5% seen once. Sequencing used Tregs sorted from blood. The receptor set was obtained from a female donor with breast cancer. Both conserved end residues are part of each CDR3. The D gene is left open where the match is weak. The size field reads once, few or many counts, or a class when the clone is expanded.

TRBD1	TRBV12-3/TRBV12-4	TRBJ1-2	medium-sized	CASSPDGQGYGYTF	TGTGCCAGCAGCCCGGACGGACAGGGCTATGGCTACACCTTC
NA	TRBV12-3/TRBV12-4	TRBJ1-2	medium-sized	CASSLAHRRGYGYTF	TGTGCCAGCAGTTTGGCTCACCGCCGGGGCTATGGCTACACCTTC
NA	TRBV12-3/TRBV12-4	TRBJ1-2	medium-sized	CASSLSGGNYGYTF	TGTGCCAGCAGTTTATCCGGCGGTAACTATGGCTACACCTTC
NA	TRBV12-3/TRBV12-4	TRBJ1-2	few	CASSFARGPYGYTF	TGTGCCAGCAGTTTCGCCAGAGGGCCTTATGGCTACACCTTC
NA	TRBV12-3/TRBV12-4	TRBJ1-2	medium-sized	CASSLEGYGYTF	TGTGCCAGCAGTTTAGAAGGCTATGGCTACACCTTC
NA	TRBV12-3/TRBV12-4	TRBJ1-2	medium-sized	CASSLFQGSGYTF	TGTGCCAGCAGTTTATTTCAGGGATCTGGCTACACCTTC
NA	TRBV12-3/TRBV12-4	TRBJ1-2	medium-sized	CASSLRWQLNYGYTF	TGTGCCAGCAGTTTAAGGTGGCAGCTAAACTATGGCTACACCTTC
NA	TRBV12-3/TRBV12-4	TRBJ1-2	medium-sized	CASSLVGARGYTF	TGTGCCAGCAGTTTAGTAGGAGCAAGGGGCTACACCTTC
NA	TRBV12-3/TRBV12-4	TRBJ1-2	medium-sized	CASSLEGEVYGYTF	TGTGCCAGCAGTTTAGAAGGGGAAGTATATGGCTACACCTTC
NA	TRBV12-3/TRBV12-4	TRBJ1-2	hyperexpanded	CASSPSYYGYTF	TGTGCCAGCAGCCCCTCCTACTATGGCTACACCTTC